A single sample gave rise to the 16 T cell receptor beta chains below, sequenced in a study of T cell repertoires and HLA-DP antigens. Sequencing was performed with immunoSEQ multiplex PCR; in TCRdb, only in-frame clones are kept and a portion is missing. The table lists 75,000 to 90,000 clones, around nine tenths of them singletons, with around 1.7% in the top ten. These receptors are not linked to any known antigen. What was sequenced was CD4+ T cells from PBMCs. All receptors derive from a man aged 50 to 59 in good health and CMV-seronegative.

Within the sample, this clone is medium-sized. The chain is built from TRBV6-5 and TRBJ1-1; possibly TRBD1 for D (5 bases). CDR3 length: 13 amino acids. With 6 bases removed from V and 2 bases from J, the gap between germline ends came to 10 bases. Looked up from germline, CDR1 is MNHEY and CDR2 is SVGAGI. The CDR3 DNA follows: TGTGCCAGCAGCCAGGGTATCAACACTGAAGCTTTCTTT. Its protein is CASSQGINTEAFF.

J is TRBJ1-1 and V is TRBV9; unclear D gene. Trimming took off 0 bases at V and 1 base at J, with 7 bases between the two ends. From germline, CDR1 is SGDLS and CDR2 YYNGEE. The CDR3 covers 14 residues. In nucleotides, the CDR3 is TGTGCCAGCAGCGTAGCTCCCGGGAACACTGAAGCTTTCTTT. The encoded protein is CASSVAPGNTEAFF.

The CDR3 loop is CASSSSREVPYNEQFF. The CDR3, as DNA: TGTGCCAGCAGTTCAAGTAGGGAGGTCCCCTACAATGAGCAGTTCTTC. The V and J genes are TRBV28 and TRBJ2-1; tentatively, D is TRBD2 (6 bases). The CDR3 has 16 amino acids. CDR1 MDHEN and CDR2 SYDVKM come from the germline V gene. V lost 4 bases to trimming and J lost 2 bases, with 15 bases between them. Full variable domain (missing parts from reference TRBV28 and TRBJ2-1): DVKVTQSSRYLVKRTGEKVFLECVQDMDHENMFWYRQDPGLGLRLIYFSYDVKMKEKGDIPEGYSVSREKKERFSLILESASTNQTSMYLCASSSSREVPYNEQFFGPGTRLTVL.

This clone was detected only a few times. The J gene is TRBJ1-2, the V gene TRBV2; no firm D call. V gave up 2 bases and J gave up 12 bases, with 10 bases separating them. Germline values: CDR1 SNHLY, CDR2 FYNNEI. This CDR3 has 11 residues. CDR3 nucleotide sequence: TGTGCCAGCAGTGAAAAACGGTCAAACACCTTC. This codes for CASSEKRSNTF.

The V call is TRBV6-1, the J call TRBJ1-5; D is uncertain. V was clipped by 2 bases and J by 4 bases, with 9 bases between them. Germline V gives CDR1 MNHNS, CDR2 SASEGT. The CDR3 has 14 amino acids. CDR3 nucleotides: TGTGCCAGCAGTGAACGTACAGAGAATCAGCCCCAGCATTTT. The encoded protein is CASSERTENQPQHF.

The rearrangement uses TRBV19 and TRBJ2-1; possible D gene TRBD1, 5 bases. The germline V gene encodes CDR1 LNHDA and CDR2 SQIVND (reference sequence). The CDR3 loop spans 16 amino acids. Trimming stripped 2 bases from V and 4 bases from J, with 15 bases between. The CDR3 DNA reads TGTGCCAGTAGTATACAGGGAAGTAGCAGTTACAATGAGCAGTTCTTC. Translation gives CASSIQGSSSYNEQFF.

The V call is TRBV21-1, the J call TRBJ1-2. TRBV21-1 is noted as a pseudogene. CDR3 length: 13 amino acids. The CDR3 sequence: CASSKLGNYGYTF. In DNA form, the CDR3 reads TGTGCCAGCAGCAAACTGGGGAACTATGGCTACACCTTC.

This clone was seen just once. V and J are TRBV9 and TRBJ2-3; D remains ambiguous. The CDR3 sequence is 13 residues long. The V end was cut by 0 bases, the J end by 4 bases, with 6 bases between. Germline CDR1 is SGDLS and CDR2 is YYNGEE. The DNA of the CDR3 is TGTGCCAGCAGCGTAGGACCGGCAGATACGCAGTATTTT. Amino acids: CASSVGPADTQYF.

The chain links TRBV2 to TRBJ1-4; D perhaps matches TRBD1 (6 bases). The germline CDR1 and CDR2 sequences are SNHLY and FYNNEI. The CDR3 consists of 13 residues. The V and J ends lost 4 bases and 5 bases respectively, with 8 bases between them. Written as DNA, the CDR3 is TGTGCCAGCAGTGTGGGGACAAATGAAAAACTGTTTTTT. It codes for CASSVGTNEKLFF.

The chain joins TRBV6-5 to TRBJ2-3, with 8 bases matching TRBD1. Germline V gene lookup returns CDR1 MNHEY and CDR2 SVGAGI. J was trimmed by 1 base and V by 6 bases; bases with no gene match: 6. The CDR3 runs 15 residues. The CDR3 coding sequence is TGTGCCAGCAGGAAACAGGGGGTGGGCACAGATACGCAGTATTTT. Translation: CASRKQGVGTDTQYF.

V and J are TRBV5-4 and TRBJ2-3, with D perhaps matching TRBD1 (6 bases). Germline V gene sequence: CDR1 SGHNT, CDR2 YYREEE (reference sequence). CDR3 length: 14 amino acids. V was trimmed by 2 bases and J by 5 bases, leaving 12 bases between them. CDR3 sequence reads: CASSFNRVVDTQYF. In DNA, the CDR3 is TGTGCCAGCAGCTTTAACAGGGTCGTAGATACGCAGTATTTT.

The chain employs TRBV7-2 and TRBJ2-1; 14 bases align to TRBD2. The CDR3 consists of 16 residues. In germline, CDR1 is SGHTA, CDR2 FQGNSA. V shed 6 bases and J 9 bases; nucleotides not matched to a gene: 10. In DNA, the CDR3 is TGTGCCAGCAGTTATCTCTCCGGGACTAGCGGGGGTGAGCAGTTCTTC. This sequence encodes CASSYLSGTSGGEQFF. The full variable domain, completed using reference TRBV7-2 and TRBJ2-1, is GAGVSQSPSNKVTEKGKDVELRCDPISGHTALYWYRQSLGQGLEFLIYFQGNSAPDKSGLPSDRFSAERTGGSVSTLTIQRTQQEDSAVYLCASSYLSGTSGGEQFFGPGTRLTVL.

The rearrangement uses TRBV18 and TRBJ2-7; no definite D call. Germline V gives CDR1 KGHSH, CDR2 LQKENI. V lost 3 bases to trimming and J lost 6 bases, with 15 bases between them. CDR3 length equals 14 residues. The CDR3 DNA follows: TGTGCCAGCTCACCCAGGACCGCTGCTACCGAGCAGTACTTC. Residues: CASSPRTAATEQYF.

V gene TRBV11-1 combines with J gene TRBJ2-7; D not resolved. The CDR3 runs to 14 residues. Germline CDR1 and CDR2: SGHAT and FQDESV (reference sequence). V was clipped by 3 bases and J by 1 base, with 10 bases between them. The CDR3 nucleotides read TGTGCCAGCAGCTTCGACCGAGTTTCCTACGAGCAGTACTTC. This sequence encodes CASSFDRVSYEQYF.

The sample holds a few counts of this clone. The gene calls are TRBV15 and TRBJ2-4, with 7 bases aligning to TRBD1. Per germline, CDR1 LNHNV and CDR2 YYDKDF (reference sequence). The junction had 12 bases not matched to a gene; V was cut back by 8 bases and J by 5 bases. The CDR3 is 15 residues long. CDR3 sequence: CATGGEGAGENIQYF. The CDR3 DNA is TGTGCCACCGGGGGAGAGGGGGCAGGGGAAAACATTCAGTACTTC.

The chain employs TRBV6-5 and TRBJ2-5, with TRBD1 identical over 9 bases. Germline values: CDR1 MNHEY, CDR2 SVGAGI. CDR3 length equals 14 residues. The ends lost 4 bases at V and 5 bases at J; junction bases unmatched: 5. Here the CDR3 DNA reads TGTGCCAGCAGTTTCGGACAGGGGTGGGAGACCCAGTACTTC. It translates to CASSFGQGWETQYF.